The source of this T cell receptor (beta chain) is a study of CD8 T cells in ankylosing spondylitis. TCRdb redid the calling of the 5' RACE reads with MiXCR, one entry per CDR3 protein. The data contain approximately 240,000 distinct CDR3 sequences, roughly a quarter of them seen just once; the ten biggest clones take up 0.5% to 0.75%. The CDR3 spans 16 residues. Looked up from germline, CDR1 is DFQATT and CDR2 is SNEGSKA (reference sequence). Trimming at V came to 0 bases and at J to 3 bases, leaving 8 bases not matched to a gene. Sequenced: blood, either unsorted or a sorted T cell fraction (not recorded which). This chain uses TRBV20-1 with TRBJ2-1; TRBD1 matches at 7 bases. The clonotype originates from a male donor with ankylosing spondylitis or in good health (not recorded which). In nucleotides, the CDR3 is TGCAGTGCTAGAGATCGTAAGGGGGCCTACTACAATGAGCAGTTCTTC. Translated: CSARDRKGAYYNEQFF.